Shown below are 11 T cell receptor beta chains from a single sample sequenced in a study of blood T cells in healthy people across ages. The use of a sample-barcoded 5' primer and a J-beta primer mix characterized a second PCR of roughly 7 to 11 cycles. TCRdb analysed the 5' RACE reads with MiXCR anew, one entry per CDR3 protein. The sample consists of hundreds of thousands of distinct CDR3 sequences, about 32% of them appearing once. Sequencing was carried out using blood. Every receptor here comes from an elderly woman in good health.

This clonotype appeared a few times. A read error is possible here, since a much larger clone lies one base away. V and J are TRBV12-3 or TRBV12-4 and TRBJ2-7, with a weak D call TRBD2 (5 bases). The CDR3 consists of 13 residues. The V end was cut by 3 bases, the J end by 3 bases, with 9 bases between. The CDR3 bases are TGTGCCAGCAGTTTGGAGGCAGGCTACGAGCAGTACTTC. This translates into CASSLEAGYEQYF.

The chain carries TRBV20-1 and TRBJ2-3, with 16 bases fitting TRBD2. The CDR3 totals 17 residues. With 4 bases clipped from V and 1 base from J, the junction kept 5 bases outside the gene matches. Germline CDR1 reads DFQATT; CDR2 reads SNEGSKA (reference sequence). CDR3 protein: CSANPGTSGGGTDTQYF. Here the CDR3 DNA reads TGCAGTGCTAACCCTGGGACTAGCGGGGGGGGCACAGATACGCAGTATTTT.

This clonotype showed up many times. The chain joins TRBV18 to TRBJ2-5; D is possibly TRBD2 (7 bases). CDR3 length: 15 amino acids. V was cut by 2 bases and J by 6 bases, with 16 bases left in between. Germline lookup yields CDR1 KGHSH and CDR2 LQKENI. Written as DNA, the CDR3 is TGTGCCAGCTCACCAGGCGGGGGCCTGGGGAAGACCCAGTACTTC. It codes for CASSPGGGLGKTQYF.

Only a few counts were recorded for this clonotype. This may be a read error: a much more frequent sequence differs by one nucleotide. This chain uses TRBV10-3 with TRBJ2-7, with D uncertain. Trimming took off 3 bases at V and 12 bases at J, with 12 bases between the two ends. CDR1 ENHRY and CDR2 SYGVKD come from the germline V gene. The CDR3 spans 11 residues. CDR3 sequence: CAISDGYSSYF. CDR3 nucleotides: TGTGCCATCAGTGATGGCTACAGCTCGTACTTC.

V is TRBV20-1 and J is TRBJ1-1; TRBD1 matches 7 bases. Germline V gene data show CDR1 as DFQATT and CDR2 as SNEGSKA (reference sequence). V lost 1 base, J lost 8 bases, and 7 bases stayed unmatched. The length of the CDR3 is 13 residues. This CDR3 is CSARAPGGREAFF. Here the CDR3 DNA reads TGCAGTGCTAGAGCTCCAGGGGGGAGAGAAGCTTTCTTT.

This clonotype was counted many times. This sequence joins TRBV20-1 and TRBJ2-3; weak D call: TRBD2 (5 bases). V was clipped by 4 bases and J by 0 bases, with 14 bases between them. The CDR3 totals 15 residues. CDR1 is DFQATT, CDR2 SNEGSKA, per germline (reference sequence). The CDR3 coding sequence is TGCAGTGCTACCGCAAGCGGACCTAGCACAGATACGCAGTATTTT. Residues: CSATASGPSTDTQYF.

This clonotype was seen at least ten times. The chain links TRBV20-1 to TRBJ2-5; 12 bases match TRBD2. This CDR3 is 15 amino acids long. J lost 5 bases, V lost 6 bases, and 10 bases had no gene match. Germline values: CDR1 DFQATT, CDR2 SNEGSKA (reference sequence). In DNA form, the CDR3 reads TGCAGTGCCAGCTGGACTAGCGGGGCATCGGAGACCCAGTACTTC. Translated: CSASWTSGASETQYF.

Remarks on this clonotype: This may come from a read error, since a much larger clone is one base off. The chain uses TRBV5-1 and TRBJ1-2; 7 nucleotides agree with TRBD1. The CDR3 length is 15 residues. The germline V gene encodes CDR1 SGHRS and CDR2 YFSETQ. The ends lost 4 bases at V and 4 bases at J; junction bases unmatched: 10. As DNA, the CDR3 is TGCGCCAGCAGCACTGGCGGGGGACAGAGCTATGGCTACACCTTC. It specifies CASSTGGGQSYGYTF. Drawing the rest from reference TRBV5-1 and TRBJ1-2, the complete variable domain is KAGVTQTPRYLIKTRGQQVTLSCSPISGHRSVSWYQQTPGQGLQFLFEYFSETQRNKGNFPGRFSGRQFSNSRSEMNVSTLELGDSALYLCASSTGGGQSYGYTFGSGTRLTVV.

V and J are TRBV12-3 or TRBV12-4 and TRBJ2-3, with D possibly matching TRBD1 (5 bases). CDR3 size: 12 residues. V was shortened by 8 bases and J by 4 bases, with 10 bases between the two germline ends. The chain's CDR3 is CASEGAADTQYF. CDR3 sequence (DNA): TGTGCCAGCGAAGGGGCGGCAGATACGCAGTATTTT.

In this sample, this clonotype turned up once. The chain joins TRBV30 to TRBJ1-2; tentatively, D is TRBD1 (6 bases). Deletions cut 4 bases from V and 4 bases from J, with 13 bases between. The V gene's germline CDR1 is GTSNPN and CDR2 SVGIG (reference sequence). CDR3 length: 13 amino acids. DNA for the CDR3: TGTGCCTGGAAAGACAGGCACACCTATGGCTACACCTTC. Translation gives CAWKDRHTYGYTF.

Regarding this clonotype: One base away lies a much larger clone, so this may be a sequencing read error. The chain joins TRBV27 to TRBJ2-3, with 9 bases lining up with TRBD2. CDR1 and CDR2 (germline): MNHEY, SMNVEV (reference sequence). Trimming removed 8 bases from V and 4 bases from J; junction bases left unmatched: 13. The CDR3 totals 16 residues. This chain's CDR3 is CASVSGTSPFADTQYF. CDR3 nucleotides: TGTGCCAGCGTTAGTGGGACTAGCCCTTTCGCAGATACGCAGTATTTT.